This note documents a single T cell receptor (beta chain) sequence. This clone was counted a few times. Its cognate antigen has yet to be identified. Per-nucleotide qualities are absent, and no much larger clonotype sits a single base away. The meaning of the sample's time point label: around 4 weeks on oral tofacitinib. Sample treatment or condition, as interpreted from the label and publication: oral pan-JAK inhibitor, 5-10 mg twice daily. From alopecia areata patients, peripheral blood was collected along with lesional scalp punch biopsies. PBMCs were isolated by density centrifugation and stained for CD3, CD4 and CD8, after which CD4+ and CD8+ T cells were sorted on a FACSAria. Receptor amplification or capture employed the immunoSEQ multiplex PCR assay. To provide template for TCR sequencing, every sample had RNA extracted and reverse transcribed into cDNA. First-strand cDNA was synthesized using SuperScript III with a 2:1 mix of oligo-dT and random hexamers. A synthetic immune receptor repertoire was used to measure amplification bias, and any remaining bias was corrected computationally. Processing in the source paper ran as follows. After raw reads were preprocessed to remove errors, the CDR3 was defined following IMGT conventions as running from the conserved cysteine to phenylalanine. Clonality was computed by normalizing Shannon entropy by log2 of the number of productive unique TCRs and subtracting the result from 1. Whether each scalp clone was CD4 or CD8 was inferred by checking scalp TCRbeta sequences against the CD4 and CD8 repertoires from sorted blood. TCRdb holds this immuneACCESS table with in-frame rearrangements only. Some clones are missing; in checked studies, unresolved V genes explain under half, and the rest has no known cause. Clone size and the V and J calls come from that table; the DNA yielded D and trimming. Here the sample has fewer than 250,000 clones; roughly three fifths occur a single time. The ten largest clones take up 0.65% to 0.7% of the sample.

These data come from a study of CD8+ T cells in alopecia areata listed by TCRdb under 2018. As for the study more broadly: The treated patients, all with moderate-to-severe alopecia areata, were enrolled in an open-label pilot trial of oral tofacitinib given at 5 to 10 mg twice daily. Amplification of TCRbeta CDR3 regions was done by immunoSEQ multiplex PCR using 35 Vbeta forward primers and 13 Jbeta reverse primers. Biopsies were taken from tofacitinib-treated patients at baseline and again at 4 and 24 weeks into treatment, and several of those patients also had a later scalp biopsy. In humans, TCRbeta sequencing was performed on scalp tissue and on sorted CD4+ and CD8+ peripheral blood T cells from healthy controls and from patients with patchy or totalis/universalis alopecia areata. High-throughput TCRbeta sequencing was used to examine T cell clonal expansion in alopecia areata in both the C3H/HeJ mouse model and human patients. Scalp clonality was compared among normal scalp (n=4), patchy alopecia areata scalp (n=8), and alopecia totalis/universalis scalp (n=8). For the treated patients, the SALT score, which quantifies what percentage of scalp surface area is affected, served as the measure of disease severity. Patients stayed on tofacitinib for 6 to 18 months and then had 6 months of follow-up off drug so that delayed response and recurrence could be assessed. RNA was obtained with the PAXgene miRNA kit for fixed scalp, the miRNeasy kit for PBMCs, and the RNeasy kit for mouse skin. Beyond this particular receptor, the publication reports: TCR sequences shared between patients were less clear than in mice, possibly partly because of HLA diversity in the patient population. Higher clonality and more expanded CD8+ clones were observed in lesional scalp than in normal scalp, particularly in alopecia totalis/universalis, a finding suggestive of antigenic drive. Unlike mouse skin, where gammadelta T cells dominate, normal human skin contains resident alphabeta T cells that get sequenced too, which complicates analysis of the scalp TCR repertoire. With tofacitinib, both scalp clonality and the number of expanded CD8+ clones among the top 100 scalp clones went down significantly. During tofacitinib treatment, many expanded lesional clones remained in scalp and blood, and this persistence may partly explain relapse after treatment is stopped. Because the treated cohort was small and had just a single nonresponder, larger studies are needed to establish links between baseline CD8+ expansion and response.

The germline V gene provides CDR1 SGHRS and CDR2 YFSETQ. The CDR3, from cysteine to phenylalanine, totals 13 residues. Only the CDR3 DNA is retained, 39 bases long and in frame from the first base. V is reduced by 3 bases and J by 6 bases, leaving a spacing of 7 bases between them. The source is a human donor with alopecia areata. Recombination connected TRBV5-1 to TRBJ2-6; the D gene is possibly TRBD2, with 6 bases matching. Material: CD4+ T cells sorted from blood, obtained at week 4, from a patient treated with tofacitinib. At the DNA level, the sequence is TGCGCCAGCAGCTGGACTACGGCCAACGTCCTGACTTTC. This sequence encodes CASSWTTANVLTF.